These 30 T cell receptor beta chains were all obtained from the same sample, sequenced in a study of T cell responses to AZD1222 COVID-19 vaccine. The method was immunoSEQ multiplex PCR; TCRdb's version includes in-frame clones alone and lacks a portion of them. The repertoire holds 130,000 or so clones, with over 85% as singletons. Sequencing was performed on peripheral blood, taken on day 0 of AZD1222 vaccination. The receptors stem from an adult in good health.

The chain joins TRBV6-6 to TRBJ1-6; no reliable D call. Trimming took 5 bases from V and 7 from J, leaving 18 bases between them. Germline CDR1 and CDR2: MNHNY and SVGAGI (reference sequence). There are 16 residues in the CDR3. CDR3 in DNA: TGTGCCAGCAGTACCCTGGCAGGTCGAGGGAATTCACCCCTCCACTTT. This gives the protein CASSTLAGRGNSPLHF.

CDR3 DNA sequence: TGTGCCAGCAGTTACGGGTTCATGAACACTGAAGCTTTCTTT. It specifies CASSYGFMNTEAFF. The V and J genes are TRBV27 and TRBJ1-1, with no clear D. Looked up from germline, CDR1 is MNHEY and CDR2 is SMNVEV (reference sequence). The length of the CDR3 is 14 residues. Between the trimmed V and J ends, which lost 4 bases and 0 bases, there was a span of 9 bases.

The chain has TRBV25-1 and TRBJ2-3; 10 positions match TRBD2. The germline CDR1 and CDR2 sequences are MGHDK and SYGVNS. The CDR3 extends over 15 amino acids. Losses at the gene ends were 5 bases for V and 2 bases for J; bases not matched to a gene: 4. CDR3 sequence: CASSRTSGFTDTQYF. CDR3 DNA sequence: TGTGCCAGCAGTCGGACTAGCGGCTTCACAGATACGCAGTATTTT.

The chain links TRBV5-5 to TRBJ1-2; D remains unclear. Deletions cut 4 bases from V and 4 bases from J, with 17 bases between. Germline assignment: CDR1 SGHKS and CDR2 YYEKEE (reference sequence). CDR3 length: 15 amino acids. CDR3 nucleotide sequence: TGTGCCAGCAGCGCACGGGAGGAGGGCGCCTATGGCTACACCTTC. It yields the protein CASSAREEGAYGYTF.

The gene calls are TRBV28 and TRBJ1-1; 8 nucleotides agree with TRBD1. Per the germline V gene, CDR1 is MDHEN and CDR2 is SYDVKM. Losses at the gene ends were 5 bases for V and 6 bases for J; bases not matched to a gene: 11. The length of the CDR3 is 15 residues. The CDR3 coding sequence is TGTGCCAGCAGTACAAACAGGGGGTGGTGGGCTGAAGCTTTCTTT. It codes for CASSTNRGWWAEAFF.

The chain is built from TRBV9 and TRBJ1-4; D is ambiguous. The germline CDR1 and CDR2 sequences are SGDLS and YYNGEE. Trimming shortened V by 0 bases and J by 3 bases, and 9 bases separated the two germline ends. This CDR3 spans 15 amino acids. This CDR3 reads CASSVATGANEKLFF. DNA of the CDR3: TGTGCCAGCAGCGTAGCTACGGGCGCTAATGAAAAACTGTTTTTT.

V usage is TRBV19 and J usage is TRBJ2-3; 8 bases line up with TRBD1. CDR1 and CDR2 (germline): LNHDA, SQIVND (reference sequence). The trim removed 5 bases at V and 4 bases at J, leaving 11 bases unmatched. The CDR3 is 16 residues long. The CDR3, as DNA: TGTGCCAGTAGTCCCCCCGCGGGACAGGCGGCAGATACGCAGTATTTT. Its translation: CASSPPAGQAADTQYF.

This clone was seen only once. The chain recombines TRBV28 with TRBJ1-1; D is ambiguous. Deletions cut 2 bases from V and 0 bases from J, with 4 bases between. Germline lookup yields CDR1 MDHEN and CDR2 SYDVKM. The CDR3 has 13 residues. CDR3 DNA: TGTGCCAGCAGTTTAATATTGAACACTGAAGCTTTCTTT. As protein: CASSLILNTEAFF. The full variable domain, rest sourced from reference TRBV28 and TRBJ1-1, is DVKVTQSSRYLVKRTGEKVFLECVQDMDHENMFWYRQDPGLGLRLIYFSYDVKMKEKGDIPEGYSVSREKKERFSLILESASTNQTSMYLCASSLILNTEAFFGQGTRLTVV.

The count of this clone is one. The chain employs TRBV5-1 and TRBJ2-2; 8 bases map to TRBD2. CDR3 size: 15 residues. The ends lost 0 bases at V and 6 bases at J; junction bases unmatched: 4. Germline loops: CDR1 SGHRS, CDR2 YFSETQ. The CDR3 sequence is CASSLAGRVAGELFF. CDR3 DNA sequence: TGCGCCAGCAGCTTGGCCGGGAGGGTCGCCGGGGAGCTGTTTTTT.

The chain joins TRBV20-1 to TRBJ1-4, with no clear D. Per germline, CDR1 DFQATT and CDR2 SNEGSKA (reference sequence). CDR3 length: 11 amino acids. For the CDR3, the DNA is TGCAGCATACGGACTAATGAAAAACTGTTTTTT. This encodes CSIRTNEKLFF.

The chain links TRBV12-5 to TRBJ2-2, with 10 bases fitting TRBD2. J lost 0 bases, V lost 6 bases, and 4 bases had no gene match. In germline, CDR1 is LGHNT, CDR2 FRNRAP. This CDR3 has 16 amino acids. CDR3: CASGNGLAANTGELFF. As DNA, the CDR3 is TGTGCTAGTGGAAATGGACTAGCGGCGAACACCGGGGAGCTGTTTTTT.

The V gene is TRBV6-1, the J gene TRBJ1-4, with TRBD1 as a possible D gene (5 bases). CDR1 MNHNS and CDR2 SASEGT come from the germline V gene. With 1 base removed from V and 4 bases from J, the gap between germline ends came to 13 bases. The CDR3 extends over 16 amino acids. The CDR3 sequence: CASSEDGGHGNEKLFF. In nucleotides, the CDR3 is TGTGCCAGCAGTGAAGATGGTGGACACGGTAATGAAAAACTGTTTTTT.

Points on this clone: Other DNA sequences in this specimen translate into the identical CDR3. The rearrangement joins TRBV5-1 to TRBJ2-1, with no clear D. Trimming left V 0 bases short and J 6 bases short, with 1 base between. The CDR3 sequence is 11 residues long. Per the germline V gene, CDR1 is SGHRS and CDR2 is YFSETQ. The CDR3 DNA is TGCGCCAGCAGCTTGGGCAATGAGCAGTTCTTC. It translates to CASSLGNEQFF.

This chain joins TRBV28 and TRBJ2-1; tentatively, D is TRBD2 (6 bases). The germline CDR1 and CDR2 sequences are MDHEN and SYDVKM. The V end was cut by 2 bases, the J end by 9 bases, with 17 bases between. The CDR3 extends over 15 amino acids. CDR3 loop: CASSLPGTSPLEQFF. For the CDR3, the DNA is TGTGCCAGCAGTTTACCAGGCACTAGCCCACTTGAGCAGTTCTTC.

The CDR3 DNA sequence: TGTGCCAGCAGACTCACGGTTTCCGGGGAGCTGTTTTTT. It translates to CASRLTVSGELFF. The V call is TRBV6-5, the J call TRBJ2-2; D remains ambiguous. V shed 6 bases and J shed 6 bases, with 11 bases lying between them. The CDR3 has 13 residues. Germline-derived CDR1 and CDR2 are MNHEY and SVGAGI.

The chain has TRBV7-9 and TRBJ2-7; D might be TRBD2 (6 bases). The CDR3 runs 13 residues. Per germline, CDR1 SEHNR and CDR2 FQNEAQ (reference sequence). V was cut by 3 bases and J by 5 bases, with 11 bases left in between. The CDR3 spells CASSFTGVDEQYF. The CDR3 nucleotides read TGTGCCAGCAGCTTTACGGGGGTGGACGAGCAGTACTTC. Combining the CDR3 with reference TRBV7-9 and TRBJ2-7 gives the whole variable domain DTGVSQNPRHKITKRGQNVTFRCDPISEHNRLYWYRQTLGQGPEFLTYFQNEAQLEKSRLLSDRFSAERPKGSFSTLEIQRTEQGDSAMYLCASSFTGVDEQYFGPGTRLTVT.

This chain joins TRBV29-1 and TRBJ1-1; possible D gene TRBD1, 5 bases. Per germline, CDR1 SQVTM and CDR2 ANQGSEA. V shed 5 bases and J shed 5 bases, with 12 bases lying between them. The CDR3 is made up of 12 amino acids. CDR3 nucleotide sequence: TGCAGCGTTCATGGGGGAGGGACTGAAGCTTTCTTT. Translation gives CSVHGGGTEAFF.

The chain recombines TRBV28 with TRBJ1-6; 8 nucleotides match TRBD1. Trimming removed 5 bases from V and 8 bases from J; junction bases left unmatched: 5. Germline values: CDR1 MDHEN, CDR2 SYDVKM. The CDR3 extends over 14 amino acids. Here the CDR3 reads CASSRAGGDSPLHF. The DNA of the CDR3 is TGTGCCAGCAGTCGGGCAGGGGGCGATTCACCCCTCCACTTT.

This chain uses TRBV7-8 with TRBJ2-3; TRBD1 aligns across 8 bases. V shed 5 bases, J shed 6 bases, and the junction held 10 bases outside the gene matches. This CDR3 region has 15 residues. Germline loops: CDR1 SGHVS, CDR2 FQNEAQ. The CDR3 nucleotides are TGTGCCAGCAGCACCGACAGGGGAATCGGGGATACGCAGTATTTT. Encoded protein: CASSTDRGIGDTQYF. Full variable domain (outside the CDR3, taken from reference TRBV7-8 and TRBJ2-3): GAGVSQSPRYKVAKRGQDVALRCDPISGHVSLFWYQQALGQGPEFLTYFQNEAQLDKSGLPSDRFFAERPEGSVSTLKIQRTQQEDSAVYLCASSTDRGIGDTQYFGPGTRLTVL.

The chain carries TRBV18 and TRBJ1-5; tentative D call: TRBD1 (5 bases). The V gene lost 1 base and the J gene lost 3 bases, with 10 bases spanning the gap. The CDR3 is 15 amino acids. Germline loops: CDR1 KGHSH, CDR2 LQKENI. The CDR3 is CASSPQSGSNQPQHF. In DNA form, the CDR3 reads TGTGCCAGCTCACCACAATCAGGGTCCAATCAGCCCCAGCATTTT. Looking up the rest from reference TRBV18 and TRBJ1-5 gives the full variable domain: NAGVMQNPRHLVRRRGQEARLRCSPMKGHSHVYWYRQLPEEGLKFMVYLQKENIIDESGMPKERFSAEFPKEGPSILRIQQVVRGDSAAYFCASSPQSGSNQPQHFGDGTRLSIL.

The chain recombines TRBV19 with TRBJ2-3; tentatively, D is TRBD2 (6 bases). The V gene's germline CDR1 is LNHDA and CDR2 SQIVND (reference sequence). There are 14 residues in the CDR3. The V and J ends lost 6 bases and 2 bases respectively, with 12 bases between them. The chain's CDR3 is CASRRGGDTDTQYF. As DNA, the CDR3 is TGTGCCAGTAGACGGGGAGGAGACACAGATACGCAGTATTTT.

The genes are TRBV11-1 and TRBJ2-7; a possible D gene is TRBD1 (6 bases). The CDR3 consists of 13 residues. Germline assignment: CDR1 SGHAT and CDR2 FQDESV (reference sequence). V was clipped by 5 bases and J by 9 bases, with 17 bases between them. This CDR3 is CASSTGTFNGQYF. The CDR3 DNA follows: TGTGCCAGCAGCACCGGGACATTCAACGGGCAGTACTTC.

This chain uses TRBV7-9 with TRBJ1-4, with D possibly being TRBD1 (6 bases). Germline loops: CDR1 SEHNR, CDR2 FQNEAQ (reference sequence). Trimming pared 0 bases from V and 8 bases from J, leaving 16 bases between. There are 16 residues in the CDR3. The CDR3 bases are TGTGCCAGCAGCTTAGCAGCGGCGGGGGCGAACGAAAAACTGTTTTTT. Protein sequence: CASSLAAAGANEKLFF.

The V gene is TRBV2, the J gene TRBJ1-4, with D maybe TRBD1 (5 bases). Per germline, CDR1 SNHLY and CDR2 FYNNEI. The CDR3 covers 15 residues. Trimming took off 5 bases at V and 5 bases at J, with 15 bases between the two ends. Written as DNA, the CDR3 is TGTGCCAGCAGTCGTCCCGGGACCGCGAATGAAAAACTGTTTTTT. Translated: CASSRPGTANEKLFF.

The chain links TRBV6-2 or TRBV6-3 to TRBJ2-2; TRBD1 agrees at 7 bases. Germline CDR1 is MNHEY and CDR2 is SVGEGT. V lost 5 bases and J lost 1; bases outside the gene matches: 16. This CDR3 has 19 amino acids. Here the CDR3 DNA reads TGTGCCAGCAGTCGCCCGCCGGCGGTAGGACAGGTGAACACCGGGGAGCTGTTTTTT. Translating it yields CASSRPPAVGQVNTGELFF.

V gene TRBV28 combines with J gene TRBJ1-1; possibly TRBD1 for D (5 bases). Germline CDR1 and CDR2: MDHEN and SYDVKM. The CDR3 spans 17 residues. V was pared by 5 bases and J by 3 bases, with 22 bases between. CDR3 DNA sequence: TGTGCCAGCAGTCCGAGGGTGAACAGGTGGGGGGACACTGAAGCTTTCTTT. Encoded protein: CASSPRVNRWGDTEAFF.

This chain uses TRBV5-1 with TRBJ1-1; 7 bases align to TRBD1. The CDR3 sequence is 15 residues long. Germline CDR1 and CDR2: SGHRS and YFSETQ. Unmatched junction bases numbered 11, after V lost 4 bases and J lost 5 bases. CDR3 residues: CASSPKATGETEAFF. As DNA, the CDR3 is TGCGCCAGCAGCCCCAAAGCTACAGGGGAAACTGAAGCTTTCTTT.

The chain employs TRBV10-3 and TRBJ2-3; weak D call: TRBD2 (6 bases). Looked up from germline, CDR1 is ENHRY and CDR2 is SYGVKD. V was trimmed by 8 bases and J by 8 bases, leaving 20 bases between them. This CDR3 has 14 amino acids. This CDR3 is CAIGGAAALATQYF. CDR3 in DNA: TGTGCCATCGGAGGGGCGGCCGCCCTTGCTACGCAGTATTTT.

This clone was detected once. The genes are TRBV5-6 and TRBJ2-6, with 10 positions matching TRBD1. This CDR3 region has 19 residues. Trimming took 2 bases from V and 0 from J; bases not matched to a gene: 8. Germline V gives CDR1 SGHDT, CDR2 YYEEEE. The CDR3 here is CASSFWGTGAYSGANVLTF. CDR3 nucleotides: TGTGCCAGCAGCTTTTGGGGGACAGGGGCTTACTCTGGGGCCAACGTCCTGACTTTC.

This chain connects TRBV2 to TRBJ2-5; no clear D gene. V lost 0 bases to trimming and J lost 5 bases, with 4 bases between them. The CDR3 contains 12 residues. Germline CDR1 and CDR2: SNHLY and FYNNEI. The CDR3 coding sequence is TGTGCCAGCAGTGAAGCGACGGAGACCCAGTACTTC. Protein product: CASSEATETQYF.